Given below is one T cell receptor (beta chain) in context. UMI-tagged TRB cDNA libraries were built via 5' RACE. TCRdb re-called the 5' RACE reads; every CDR3 protein appears as one record, without DNA. The listing contains some 50,000 distinct CDR3 sequences. Germline V gives CDR1 LGHNT, CDR2 FRNRAP. The CDR3 has 14 residues. The data belong to a study of CXCR3-negative and CXCR3-positive naive CD8 T cells. The overall study: Per library, roughly 1.5 +/- 0.3 million reads; some 140 million TRB reads overall.

V gene TRBV12-5 combines with J gene TRBJ2-1. The clonotype was recovered from a human donor in good health. Some clones in this sample may be carry-over from other donors' samples. The sample was naive CXCR3- CD8+ T cells from blood. The subset: CD45RO-CCR7+CD27+CD95- naive CD8+ T cells lacking CXCR3 (TNR3-). The CDR3 sequence: CASGLGTSFNEQFF.